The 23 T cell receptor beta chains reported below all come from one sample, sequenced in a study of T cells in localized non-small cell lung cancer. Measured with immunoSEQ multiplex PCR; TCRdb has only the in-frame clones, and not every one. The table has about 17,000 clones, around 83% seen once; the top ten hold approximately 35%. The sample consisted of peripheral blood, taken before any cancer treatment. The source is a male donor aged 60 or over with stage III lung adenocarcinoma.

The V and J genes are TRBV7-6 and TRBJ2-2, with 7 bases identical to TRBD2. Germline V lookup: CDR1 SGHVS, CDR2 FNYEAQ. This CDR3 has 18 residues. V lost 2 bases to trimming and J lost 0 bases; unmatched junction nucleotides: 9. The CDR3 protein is CASSLMSGGRTNTGELFF. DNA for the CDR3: TGTGCCAGCAGCTTAATGTCCGGGGGGAGAACGAACACCGGGGAGCTGTTTTTT.

CDR3 loop: CASSFSLAGGEQYF. CDR3 DNA: TGTGCCAGCAGCTTTTCACTAGCGGGGGGCGAGCAGTACTTC. This rearrangement joins TRBV5-6 to TRBJ2-7; 12 nucleotides agree with TRBD2. The CDR3 sequence is 14 residues long. V dropped 2 bases and J dropped 6; count of bases not matched to a gene: 3. Germline CDR1 SGHDT, CDR2 YYEEEE.

The CDR3 is CASSLSQGADGYTF. The CDR3 region has the DNA TGCGCCAGCAGCTTATCACAGGGGGCGGATGGCTACACCTTC. The J gene is TRBJ1-2, the V gene TRBV5-1; 9 nucleotides align to TRBD1. This CDR3 is 14 amino acids long. With V trimmed by 2 bases and J by 6 bases, 5 bases remained unmatched. Germline-derived CDR1 and CDR2 are SGHRS and YFSETQ.

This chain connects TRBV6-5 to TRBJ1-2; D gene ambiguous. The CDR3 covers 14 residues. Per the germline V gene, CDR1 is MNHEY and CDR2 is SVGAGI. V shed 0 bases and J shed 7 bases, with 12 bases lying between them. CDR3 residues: CASSYSVGLAGYTF. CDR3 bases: TGTGCCAGCAGTTACTCGGTGGGTTTGGCTGGCTACACCTTC.

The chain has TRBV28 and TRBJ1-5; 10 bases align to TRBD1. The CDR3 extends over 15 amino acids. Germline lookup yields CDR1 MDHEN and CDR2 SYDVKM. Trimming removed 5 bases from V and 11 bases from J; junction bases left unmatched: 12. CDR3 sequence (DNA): TGTGCCAGCAGTCTCGCCGGGGACAGGGGAAGCGCCCAGCATTTT. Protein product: CASSLAGDRGSAQHF.

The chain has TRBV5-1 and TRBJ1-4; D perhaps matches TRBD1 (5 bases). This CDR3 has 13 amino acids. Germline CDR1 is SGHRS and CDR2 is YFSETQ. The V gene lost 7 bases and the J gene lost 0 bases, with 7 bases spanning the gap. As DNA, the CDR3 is TGCGCCAGCGGGGCAGCAACTAATGAAAAACTGTTTTTT. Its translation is CASGAATNEKLFF.

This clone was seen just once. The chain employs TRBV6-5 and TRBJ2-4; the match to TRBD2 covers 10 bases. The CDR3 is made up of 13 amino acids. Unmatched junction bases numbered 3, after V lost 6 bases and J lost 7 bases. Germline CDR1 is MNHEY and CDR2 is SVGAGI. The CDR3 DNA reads TGTGCCAGCAGCATTAGCGGGGGGAACATTCAGTACTTC. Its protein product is CASSISGGNIQYF.

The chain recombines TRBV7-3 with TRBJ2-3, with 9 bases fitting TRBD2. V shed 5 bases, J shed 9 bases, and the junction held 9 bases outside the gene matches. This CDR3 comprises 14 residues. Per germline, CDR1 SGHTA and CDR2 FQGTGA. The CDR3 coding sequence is TGTGCCAGCAGCCAAGGGACTAGCACACGGACGCAGTATTTT. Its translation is CASSQGTSTRTQYF.

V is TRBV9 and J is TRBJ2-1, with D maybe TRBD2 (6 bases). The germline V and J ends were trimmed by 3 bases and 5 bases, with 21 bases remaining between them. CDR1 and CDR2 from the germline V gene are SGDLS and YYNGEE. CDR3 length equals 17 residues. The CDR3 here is CASSAWDSPRHDNEQFF. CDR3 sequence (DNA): TGTGCCAGCAGCGCCTGGGACTCTCCCAGGCATGACAATGAGCAGTTCTTC.

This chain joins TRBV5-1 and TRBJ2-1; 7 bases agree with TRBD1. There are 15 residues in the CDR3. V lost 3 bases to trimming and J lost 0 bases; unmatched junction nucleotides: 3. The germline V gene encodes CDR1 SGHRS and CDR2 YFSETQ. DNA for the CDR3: TGCGCCAGCAGCTCGCAGGGGGTCTCCTACAATGAGCAGTTCTTC. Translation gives CASSSQGVSYNEQFF.

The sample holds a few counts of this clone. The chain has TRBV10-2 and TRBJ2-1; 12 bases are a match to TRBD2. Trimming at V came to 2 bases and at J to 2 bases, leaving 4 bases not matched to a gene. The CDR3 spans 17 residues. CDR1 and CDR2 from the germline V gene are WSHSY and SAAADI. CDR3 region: CASSEIPSGGAYNEQFF. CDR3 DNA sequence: TGCGCCAGCAGTGAGATTCCTAGCGGGGGGGCCTACAATGAGCAGTTCTTC.

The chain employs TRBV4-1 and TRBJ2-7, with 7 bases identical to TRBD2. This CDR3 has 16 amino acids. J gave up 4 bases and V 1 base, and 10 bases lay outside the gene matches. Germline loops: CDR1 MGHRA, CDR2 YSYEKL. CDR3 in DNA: TGCGCCAGCAGCCAAGCGAGGCCTAGCGGATATTACGAGCAGTACTTC. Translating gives CASSQARPSGYYEQYF.

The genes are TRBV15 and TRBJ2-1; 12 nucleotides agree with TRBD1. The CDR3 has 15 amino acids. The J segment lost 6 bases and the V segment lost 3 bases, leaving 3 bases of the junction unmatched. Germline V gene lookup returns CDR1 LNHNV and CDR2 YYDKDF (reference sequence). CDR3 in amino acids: CATSRGGQGANEQFF. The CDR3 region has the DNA TGTGCCACCAGCAGGGGGGGACAGGGGGCCAATGAGCAGTTCTTC.

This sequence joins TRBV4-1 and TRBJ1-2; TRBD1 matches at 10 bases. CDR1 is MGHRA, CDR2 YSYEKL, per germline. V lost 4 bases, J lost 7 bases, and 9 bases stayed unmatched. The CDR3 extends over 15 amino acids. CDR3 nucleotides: TGCGCCAGCAGCCGAGCCGGGACAGGGGAGGGTGGCTACACCTTC. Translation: CASSRAGTGEGGYTF.

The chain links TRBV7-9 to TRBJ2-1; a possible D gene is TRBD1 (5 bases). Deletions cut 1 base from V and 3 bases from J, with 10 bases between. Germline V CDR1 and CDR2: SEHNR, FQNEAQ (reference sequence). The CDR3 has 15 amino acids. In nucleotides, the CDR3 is TGTGCCAGCAGCTTAGAGGGGCTTGACTACAATGAGCAGTTCTTC. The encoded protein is CASSLEGLDYNEQFF.

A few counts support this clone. The CDR3 DNA follows: TGTGCCAGCAGTCCCTCCTCCCAACCTTATAGCAATCAGCCCCAGCATTTT. It is translated as CASSPSSQPYSNQPQHF. V gene TRBV27 combines with J gene TRBJ1-5; D uncertain. The CDR3 totals 17 residues. The germline V gene has CDR1 MNHEY and CDR2 SMNVEV (reference sequence). V lost 5 bases and J lost 0, with 17 bases in between.

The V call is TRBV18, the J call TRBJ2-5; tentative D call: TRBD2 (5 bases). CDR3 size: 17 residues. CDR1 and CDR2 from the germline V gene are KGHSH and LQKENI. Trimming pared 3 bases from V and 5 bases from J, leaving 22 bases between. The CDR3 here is CASSPKRAGVPFETQYF. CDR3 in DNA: TGTGCCAGCTCACCTAAGAGAGCCGGGGTTCCCTTTGAGACCCAGTACTTC.

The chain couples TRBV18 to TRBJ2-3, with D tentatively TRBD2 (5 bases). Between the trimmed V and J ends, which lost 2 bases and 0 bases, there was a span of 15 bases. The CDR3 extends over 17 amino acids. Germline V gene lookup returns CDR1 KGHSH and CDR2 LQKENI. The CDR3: CASSPFTPGTSTDTQYF. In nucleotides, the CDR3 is TGTGCCAGCTCACCATTTACCCCGGGAACTAGCACAGATACGCAGTATTTT.

The CDR3 nucleotides read TGCGCCAGCAGCCTGAGGCCATCCGGGGTCTACAATGAGCAGTTCTTC. It specifies CASSLRPSGVYNEQFF. The chain joins TRBV5-1 to TRBJ2-1; the D gene is possibly TRBD2 (5 bases). CDR1 SGHRS and CDR2 YFSETQ come from the germline V gene. The V and J ends lost 4 bases and 3 bases respectively, with 17 bases between them. The CDR3 sequence is 16 residues long. Using reference TRBV5-1 and TRBJ2-1 for the parts outside the CDR3, the full variable domain is KAGVTQTPRYLIKTRGQQVTLSCSPISGHRSVSWYQQTPGQGLQFLFEYFSETQRNKGNFPGRFSGRQFSNSRSEMNVSTLELGDSALYLCASSLRPSGVYNEQFFGPGTRLTVL.

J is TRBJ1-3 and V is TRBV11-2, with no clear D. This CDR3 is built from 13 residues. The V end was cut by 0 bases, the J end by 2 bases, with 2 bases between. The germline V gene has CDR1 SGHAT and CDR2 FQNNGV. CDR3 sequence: CASSLEAGNTIYF. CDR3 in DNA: TGTGCCAGCAGCTTAGAAGCTGGAAACACCATATATTTT.

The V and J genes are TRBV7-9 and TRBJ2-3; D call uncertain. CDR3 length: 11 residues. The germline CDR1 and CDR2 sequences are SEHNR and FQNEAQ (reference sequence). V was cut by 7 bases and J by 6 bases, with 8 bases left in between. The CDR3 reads CASTLGDTQYF. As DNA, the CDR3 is TGTGCCAGCACCCTAGGGGATACGCAGTATTTT. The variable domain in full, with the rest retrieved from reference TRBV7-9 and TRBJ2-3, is DTGVSQNPRHKITKRGQNVTFRCDPISEHNRLYWYRQTLGQGPEFLTYFQNEAQLEKSRLLSDRFSAERPKGSFSTLEIQRTEQGDSAMYLCASTLGDTQYFGPGTRLTVL.

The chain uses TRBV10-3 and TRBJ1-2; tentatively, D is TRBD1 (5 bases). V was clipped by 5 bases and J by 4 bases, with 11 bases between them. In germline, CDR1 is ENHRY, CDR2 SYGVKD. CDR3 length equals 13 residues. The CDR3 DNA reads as TGTGCCATCAGTCAAGGGACTTTCTATGGCTACACCTTC. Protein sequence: CAISQGTFYGYTF.

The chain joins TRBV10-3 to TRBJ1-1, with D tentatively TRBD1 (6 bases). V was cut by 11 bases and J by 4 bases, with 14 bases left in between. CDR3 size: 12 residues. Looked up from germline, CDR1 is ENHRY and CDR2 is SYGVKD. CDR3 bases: TGTGCCTCTTGGGAGGGGGGCACTGAAGCTTTCTTT. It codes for CASWEGGTEAFF.